A single sample gave rise to the 29 T cell receptor beta chains below, sequenced in a study of T cells in Graves' hyperthyroidism and ophthalmopathy. TCR beta CDR3 regions were amplified from RNA. With the HTBI primer set, the TCR CDR3 went through a first round of RT-PCR. TCRdb fed the multiplex PCR reads into MiXCR, producing one record per CDR3 protein. The table records over 250,000 distinct CDR3 sequences, about a sixth of them present only once. Sequencing was carried out using blood. All receptors derive from a woman aged 55-70 years with Graves' ophthalmopathy.

Worth noting for this clonotype: Given a much more abundant clone one base away, this may be a read error. This chain joins TRBV6-1 and TRBJ1-5; 11 nucleotides align to TRBD1. The germline gives CDR1 MNHNS, CDR2 SASEGT. The ends lost 8 bases at V and 0 bases at J; junction bases unmatched: 6. This CDR3 is built from 16 residues. The CDR3 coding sequence is TGTGCCAGCGGGGACAGGGGGAAATATAGCAATCAGCCCCAGCATTTT. Translating it yields CASGDRGKYSNQPQHF.

The chain is built from TRBV7-6 and TRBJ1-1, with a possible D match to TRBD1 (5 bases). The CDR3 runs to 13 residues. Trimming stripped 1 base from V and 11 bases from J, with 14 bases between. Looked up from germline, CDR1 is SGHVS and CDR2 is FNYEAQ. The CDR3 loop reads CASSLVSQGAAFF. The CDR3 DNA reads as TGTGCCAGCAGCTTAGTTTCTCAAGGGGCCGCTTTCTTT.

This clonotype was picked up many times. This chain links TRBV7-3 with TRBJ2-7, with D tentatively TRBD1 or TRBD2 (5 bases each). The CDR3 contains 14 residues. With 3 bases removed from V and 4 bases from J, the gap between germline ends came to 13 bases. Germline values: CDR1 SGHTA, CDR2 FQGTGA. This CDR3 reads CASSFGGEFYEQYF. In DNA, the CDR3 is TGTGCCAGCAGCTTTGGGGGAGAGTTTTACGAGCAGTACTTC.

This clonotype turned up a few times. This sequence joins TRBV6-2 or TRBV6-3 and TRBJ2-2, with 9 bases that match TRBD1. Per the germline V gene, CDR1 is MNHEY and CDR2 is SVGEGT. The CDR3 extends over 15 amino acids. Losses at the gene ends were 2 bases for V and 5 bases for J; bases not matched to a gene: 3. The CDR3 DNA follows: TGTGCCAGCAGTTACGGGACAGGGTGGACCGGGGAGCTGTTTTTT. Its translation is CASSYGTGWTGELFF.

There are many counts of this clonotype. The chain has TRBV5-1 and TRBJ1-1, with a tentative D call TRBD1 (6 bases). The germline V and J ends were trimmed by 0 bases and 1 base, with 13 bases remaining between them. The CDR3 is made up of 16 amino acids. Germline assignment: CDR1 SGHRS and CDR2 YFSETQ. The CDR3 loop reads CASSLDPAGANTEAFF. In DNA, the CDR3 is TGCGCCAGCAGCTTGGACCCGGCAGGGGCGAACACTGAAGCTTTCTTT.

In this sample, this clonotype turned up many times. This chain uses TRBV3-1 with TRBJ2-7, with a possible D match to TRBD2 (5 bases). The CDR3 sequence is 12 residues long. Trimming removed 5 bases from V and 3 bases from J, with 8 bases in between. Germline CDR1 LGHDT, CDR2 YNNKEL (reference sequence). The CDR3 bases are TGTGCCAGCAGCTACGGGATCTACGAGCAGTACTTC. Protein product: CASSYGIYEQYF.

This clonotype has ten or more counts. The chain recombines TRBV2 with TRBJ1-2; no reliable D call. From germline, CDR1 is SNHLY and CDR2 FYNNEI. The CDR3 has 13 amino acids. The germline V and J ends were trimmed by 1 base and 3 bases, with 6 bases remaining between them. The CDR3 DNA follows: TGTGCCAGCAGTGAAGAACGGGACTATGGCTACACCTTC. Translating it yields CASSEERDYGYTF.

This clonotype was recorded at least ten times. The rearrangement uses TRBV28 and TRBJ1-5; 8 bases line up with TRBD1. This CDR3 contains 15 residues. The germline gives CDR1 MDHEN, CDR2 SYDVKM. Trimming cost V 6 bases and J 6 bases; bases outside gene matches: 10. The CDR3 spells CASRSGGVGGQPQHF. The CDR3 DNA reads TGTGCCAGCAGATCAGGGGGCGTAGGGGGTCAGCCCCAGCATTTT.

This clonotype was observed many times. The gene calls are TRBV2 and TRBJ1-1, with D possibly matching TRBD1 (6 bases). The CDR3 consists of 15 residues. V shed 4 bases and J shed 8 bases, with 20 bases lying between them. Germline V lookup: CDR1 SNHLY, CDR2 FYNNEI. The CDR3 sequence: CASSGQGHGEDEAFF. CDR3 bases: TGTGCCAGCAGTGGGCAGGGGCACGGTGAGGACGAAGCTTTCTTT.

This clonotype turned up a few times. The rearrangement joins TRBV18 to TRBJ2-5; 7 bases are shared with TRBD1. The trim removed 0 bases at V and 1 base at J, leaving 11 bases unmatched. CDR1 KGHSH and CDR2 LQKENI come from the germline V gene. The CDR3 runs to 18 residues. The chain's CDR3 is CASSPPRGRQGAQETQYF. The CDR3 DNA is TGTGCCAGCTCACCACCGAGAGGGAGACAGGGTGCCCAAGAGACCCAGTACTTC.

This clonotype occurred a few times. The V call is TRBV12-3 or TRBV12-4, the J call TRBJ1-1; 10 nucleotides align to TRBD1. The CDR3 is made up of 17 amino acids. V dropped 6 bases and J dropped 2; count of bases not matched to a gene: 12. The CDR3 sequence: CASSRIGTGDLNTEAFF. In nucleotides, the CDR3 is TGTGCCAGCAGCCGAATAGGGACAGGGGACCTTAACACTGAAGCTTTCTTT.

This clonotype was seen many times. This chain joins TRBV2 and TRBJ2-1, with TRBD2 matching over 11 bases. Germline V lookup: CDR1 SNHLY, CDR2 FYNNEI. The trim removed 6 bases at V and 1 base at J, leaving 11 bases unmatched. The CDR3 extends over 18 amino acids. Here the CDR3 reads CASSEIPGLAVSYNEQFF. CDR3 nucleotides: TGTGCCAGCAGCGAAATCCCGGGACTAGCGGTATCCTACAATGAGCAGTTCTTC.

This clonotype occurred many times. This rearrangement joins TRBV19 to TRBJ1-2; D call uncertain. The CDR3 spans 15 residues. Germline-derived CDR1 and CDR2 are LNHDA and SQIVND (reference sequence). V lost 6 bases and J 0 bases, leaving 14 bases between the germline ends. The CDR3 nucleotides read TGTGCCAGTAGACTCGATGAGAGAGCTAACTATGGCTACACCTTC. Translation: CASRLDERANYGYTF.

This clonotype was seen at least ten times. The chain employs TRBV6-2 or TRBV6-3 and TRBJ1-1; unclear D gene. Trimming left V 4 bases short and J 3 bases short, with 18 bases between. Looked up from germline, CDR1 is MNHEY and CDR2 is SVGEGT. This CDR3 contains 16 residues. The CDR3 spells CASSSPRRRLDTEAFF. CDR3 nucleotide sequence: TGTGCCAGCAGTTCCCCCCGGAGGAGGTTGGACACTGAAGCTTTCTTT.

The chain combines TRBV11-2 with TRBJ1-3; 7 bases map to TRBD1. The V and J ends lost 4 bases and 3 bases, in that order; junction bases with no gene match: 12. The CDR3 runs to 17 residues. Germline V gives CDR1 SGHAT, CDR2 FQNNGV. This chain's CDR3 is CASSYRGKGADGNTIYF. The CDR3 nucleotides read TGTGCCAGCAGCTACCGGGGGAAGGGGGCGGATGGAAACACCATATATTTT.

This clonotype was seen repeatedly, ten times or more. The V and J genes are TRBV28 and TRBJ2-1; TRBD2 matches 12 bases. The V gene's germline CDR1 is MDHEN and CDR2 SYDVKM. CDR3 length equals 20 residues. Trimming took 8 bases from V and 0 from J; bases not matched to a gene: 17. The CDR3 DNA sequence: TGTGCCAGCTCACCCCTCCCGACTAGCGGGGGTCTGAGCTCCTACAATGAGCAGTTCTTC. Encoded protein: CASSPLPTSGGLSSYNEQFF. Variable domain in full (rest from reference TRBV28 and TRBJ2-1): DVKVTQSSRYLVKRTGEKVFLECVQDMDHENMFWYRQDPGLGLRLIYFSYDVKMKEKGDIPEGYSVSREKKERFSLILESASTNQTSMYLCASSPLPTSGGLSSYNEQFFGPGTRLTVL.

V usage is TRBV18 and J usage is TRBJ1-6; 9 nucleotides line up with TRBD1. Germline-derived CDR1 and CDR2 are KGHSH and LQKENI. J gave up 10 bases and V 0 bases, and 10 bases lay outside the gene matches. This CDR3 has 17 residues. CDR3 loop: CASSPPRQGGMDSPLHF. DNA of the CDR3: TGTGCCAGCTCACCACCTAGACAGGGGGGGATGGACTCACCCCTCCACTTT.

CDR3 nucleotide sequence: TGTGCCAGCAGCTTCCGGGGAGGGCAAAACTACGAGCAGTACTTC. Amino acid sequence: CASSFRGGQNYEQYF. The genes are TRBV27 and TRBJ2-7; 7 bases are shared with TRBD2. Germline assignment: CDR1 MNHEY and CDR2 SMNVEV (reference sequence). Trimming removed 6 bases from V and 3 bases from J; junction bases left unmatched: 11. CDR3 length: 15 residues.

The chain couples TRBV25-1 to TRBJ2-5; D is possibly TRBD2 (6 bases). Trimming shortened V by 6 bases and J by 1 base, and 15 bases separated the two germline ends. The germline CDR1 and CDR2 sequences are MGHDK and SYGVNS. The CDR3 runs to 15 residues. CDR3 sequence reads: CASSFGGTVQETQYF. CDR3 in DNA: TGTGCCAGCAGCTTCGGCGGGACCGTCCAAGAGACCCAGTACTTC.

The table lists this clonotype with a count of one. Since a much larger clone is just one base distant, this may be a read error. The V gene is TRBV12-3 or TRBV12-4, the J gene TRBJ1-1; 7 positions match TRBD1. This CDR3 comprises 14 residues. V lost 5 bases, J lost 4 bases, and 7 bases stayed unmatched. Here the CDR3 reads CASSDRQGLTEAFF. CDR3 nucleotide sequence: TGTGCCAGCAGTGATAGACAGGGTCTCACTGAAGCTTTCTTT.

The chain recombines TRBV28 with TRBJ1-3; the D is unclear. Trimming shortened V by 7 bases and J by 0 bases, and 10 bases separated the two germline ends. Germline CDR1 reads MDHEN; CDR2 reads SYDVKM. CDR3 length: 14 residues. The CDR3 is CASISQFSGNTIYF. The CDR3, as DNA: TGTGCCAGCATCTCACAGTTCTCTGGAAACACCATATATTTT.

The rearrangement uses TRBV6-1 and TRBJ2-7, with 12 bases identical to TRBD2. This CDR3 contains 16 residues. The germline CDR1 and CDR2 sequences are MNHNS and SASEGT. V lost 3 bases to trimming and J lost 4 bases; unmatched junction nucleotides: 7. CDR3 sequence: CASSEGLAGGAYEQYF. DNA of the CDR3: TGTGCCAGCAGTGAGGGTCTAGCGGGAGGGGCGTACGAGCAGTACTTC.

This clonotype appeared many times. The rearrangement joins TRBV18 to TRBJ1-1; the D is unclear. This CDR3 comprises 16 residues. The V end lost 5 bases, the J end lost 1 base, and 17 bases lay between the germline ends. Looked up from germline, CDR1 is KGHSH and CDR2 is LQKENI. The CDR3 sequence: CASSKGTSGTNTEAFF. The CDR3 nucleotides are TGTGCCAGCTCAAAAGGAACGAGCGGAACGAACACTGAAGCTTTCTTT.

This chain connects TRBV12-3 or TRBV12-4 to TRBJ2-7; 10 bases align to TRBD2. The CDR3 extends over 14 amino acids. Unmatched junction bases numbered 3, after V lost 4 bases and J lost 3 bases. CDR3 nucleotides: TGTGCCAGCAGTTGGACTAGCGGCTTCTACGAGCAGTACTTC. This gives the protein CASSWTSGFYEQYF.

Many counts were recorded for this clonotype. V is TRBV20-1 and J is TRBJ1-4, with D maybe TRBD1 (5 bases). V lost 3 bases to trimming and J lost 8 bases, with 13 bases between them. This CDR3 is built from 13 residues. The V gene's germline CDR1 is DFQATT and CDR2 SNEGSKA (reference sequence). In DNA, the CDR3 is TGCAGTGCTAGTAAGCAGGGAAACGAAAAACTGTTTTTT. Translating it yields CSASKQGNEKLFF.

This clonotype was seen many times. The CDR3, as DNA: TGCAGTGCTCAAGGGGGACAGGGCAACTATGGCTACACCTTC. This sequence encodes CSAQGGQGNYGYTF. The V call is TRBV20-1, the J call TRBJ1-2; 9 bases are shared with TRBD1. Trimming took 5 bases from V and 2 from J; bases not matched to a gene: 6. The germline V gene encodes CDR1 DFQATT and CDR2 SNEGSKA (reference sequence). The CDR3 is made up of 14 amino acids.

This clonotype was observed at least ten times. CDR3 residues: CASSLTRIGQTEAFF. CDR3 coding DNA: TGTGCCAGCAGCTTAACCCGAATCGGACAGACTGAAGCTTTCTTT. The chain uses TRBV11-2 and TRBJ1-1, with a tentative D call TRBD1 (6 bases). The CDR3 contains 15 residues. The V end was cut by 2 bases, the J end by 5 bases, with 15 bases between. The germline V gene encodes CDR1 SGHAT and CDR2 FQNNGV.

This clonotype has ten or more counts. V and J are TRBV28 and TRBJ2-7; 7 nucleotides match TRBD1. The CDR3 is 15 amino acids. V lost 1 base and J lost 3; bases outside the gene matches: 6. CDR1 and CDR2 (germline): MDHEN, SYDVKM. The CDR3 protein is CASSLFLGQNYEQYF. In nucleotides, the CDR3 is TGTGCCAGCAGTTTATTTCTGGGACAGAACTACGAGCAGTACTTC.

This clonotype was counted many times. The chain uses TRBV28 and TRBJ2-5, with 7 bases fitting TRBD1. The CDR3 spans 10 residues. V was clipped by 5 bases and J by 13 bases; unmatched bases: 4. The germline V gene has CDR1 MDHEN and CDR2 SYDVKM. The chain's CDR3 is CASSHRDRYF. The CDR3 DNA sequence: TGTGCCAGCAGTCACCGGGACAGGTACTTC.